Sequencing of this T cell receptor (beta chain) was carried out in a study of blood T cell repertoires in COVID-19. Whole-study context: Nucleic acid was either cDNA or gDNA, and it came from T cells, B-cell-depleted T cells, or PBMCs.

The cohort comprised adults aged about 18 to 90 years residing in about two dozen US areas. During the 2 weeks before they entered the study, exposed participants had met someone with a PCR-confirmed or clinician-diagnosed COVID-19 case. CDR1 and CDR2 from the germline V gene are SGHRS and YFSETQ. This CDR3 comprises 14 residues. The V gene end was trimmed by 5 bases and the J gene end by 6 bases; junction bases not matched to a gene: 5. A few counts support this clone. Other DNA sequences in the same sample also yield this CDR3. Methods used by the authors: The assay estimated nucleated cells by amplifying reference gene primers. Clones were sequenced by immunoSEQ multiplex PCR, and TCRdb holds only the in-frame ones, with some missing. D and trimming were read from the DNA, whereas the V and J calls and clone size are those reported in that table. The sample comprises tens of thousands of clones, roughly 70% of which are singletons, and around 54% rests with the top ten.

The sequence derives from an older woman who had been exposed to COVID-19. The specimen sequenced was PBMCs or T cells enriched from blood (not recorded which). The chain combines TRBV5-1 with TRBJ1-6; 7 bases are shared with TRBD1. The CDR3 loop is CASSSGQVNSPLHF. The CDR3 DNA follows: TGCGCCAGCAGTTCAGGACAGGTTAATTCACCCCTCCACTTT.